This T cell receptor (beta chain) stems from a study of blood T cell repertoires in COVID-19. Turning to the study itself: Acute-phase and convalescent COVID-19 samples originated in the United States, Italy and Spain. T cells, B-cell-depleted T cells, or PBMCs supplied cDNA or gDNA.

In the source study's methods: Amplifying reference gene primers gave estimates of nucleated cell counts. The data were produced by immunoSEQ multiplex PCR, yet TCRdb's version contains in-frame clones alone and is incomplete. V and J calls and clone size come straight from that table; D and trimming were deduced from the DNA. The top ten hold 16% of the sample, which has over 100,000 clones, about 82% seen once. The CDR3 extends over 14 amino acids. V was pared by 3 bases and J by 4 bases, with 6 bases of the junction left unmatched. Germline CDR1 and CDR2: LGHNA and YNFKEQ. This clonotype was obtained from a man aged 55 to 70 with active or convalescent COVID-19. Sequences were obtained from peripheral blood. V is TRBV4-2 and J is TRBJ2-7, with 7 bases aligning to TRBD2. CDR3 sequence reads: CASSQREYGYEQYF. The CDR3 DNA follows: TGTGCCAGCAGCCAGCGGGAGTACGGTTACGAGCAGTACTTC.